The following is a TCR beta chain sequence with its context. This clonotype was counted at least ten times. Its specific antigen is unknown. Base-call qualities are not available, and no considerably larger clone is one nucleotide away. The entry originates in a study of human T cells and chemical hapten exposure (dated by TCRdb to about 2021). As for the study more broadly: For sensitization, 2% DPC in acetone was applied to a roughly 2 cm by roughly 2 cm area of upper inner arm skin. Weekly therapeutic DPC doses were additionally applied to the scalp of patients throughout the approximately 25-week study period. Patch testing on the upper back used Finn chambers containing 0.01% DPC, with scoring done after 6 days according to International Contact Dermatitis Research Group standards. Most of the patients in the cohort were female, and the cohort covered alopecia areata with under or over 50% scalp involvement, alopecia totalis and alopecia universalis. The libraries were sequenced as a pool, and the TCR yield per sample differed mostly because of small variations in library volumes within the pool. Peripheral blood TCR repertoire changes were tracked in vivo in alopecia patients during primary and secondary sensitization to the hapten diphenylcyclopropenone (DPC). Blood samples were taken from patients before sensitization (week 0) and then at 2, 6 and about 24 weeks after DPC sensitization. Blood for TCR sequencing was provided by twenty-nine alopecia patients at one to four time points (pre-sensitization, 2, 6 and 24 weeks).

The library was prepared using RACE. Sequencing was carried out with a NextSeq 500. Library preparation attached unique molecular identifiers to individual cDNA molecules for quantitative, reproducible TCR counting. Each blood RNA sample was used to sequence both TCR alpha and TCR beta chains. Per the authors' processing: Samples had a median of about 96,000 TCRs, with a range from about 23,224 to 700,000. The Decombinator software suite was used to annotate the V, J and CDR3 of the TCR reads. Every sample was subsampled to the same number of TCRs (28,000) for the PS versus PT1 abundance plots. Expanded TCRs were defined as absent before sensitization and observed at least eight times at the 2-week time point. TCRdb redid the processing of the public reads, applying fastp at Q25 and MiXCR, and retained in-frame beta chains. Under each unique CDR3 protein, matching rows form one entry showing the most common genes and DNA. The V and J calls, along with clone size, are taken from TCRdb and not from the paper's own processing. The sample table records roughly 380,000 distinct CDR3 sequences; more than 4.5% of these occur just once. Roughly 2.6% of the sample belongs to the ten largest clones.

In light of the paper, this sample's time point label describes: pre-sensitization, week 0. The treatment or condition tag for this specimen amounts to: therapeutic diphenylcyclopropenone sensitization with weekly scalp DPC. At every patch-test visit, the blood draw took place before the patch test was put on. Eligible patients were aged 18 to 70, diagnosed with alopecia, deemed suitable for DPC therapy, and excluded if pregnant. Unfractionated whole blood was collected in Tempus Blood RNA tubes, and total RNA was extracted from that blood. From the cysteine up to the phenylalanine, the CDR3 has a length of 15 residues. The entry retains the CDR3 DNA only, 45 bases that are in frame from base 1. From the germline V gene, CDR1 is SGHVS and CDR2 is FNYEAQ. Relative to germline, V is missing 5 bases and J is missing 0 bases, with 3 bases of the junction outside any gene match. Points the paper makes about the study in general: After repeated subsampling, the strength of the expansion versus patch-test correlation and the threshold at which it became significant changed. Significantly more large CDR3 similarity clusters were formed by expanded TCRs than by pre-sensitization or healthy control sets, consistent with antigen-driven responses. Patch test score correlated positively with the number of PT1 expanded TCRs, reaching significance at thresholds 8, 16 and 32 but not at 4. Because every patient had alopecia, a presumed autoimmune disease, the patients' immune response might differ from that of healthy individuals. The number of TCRs above 1 in 1000 frequency did not change with DPC sensitization; there was no evidence of global repertoire structure alterations.

This chain is built from TRBV7-6 and TRBJ2-1; a stretch of 8 junction bases matches TRBD1. The sequencing used whole blood, collected in connection with sensitization to the hapten diphenylcyclopropenone (DPC). This TCR was sampled from a woman aged 45-65 years with alopecia areata. Some clones in this sample may be carry-over from other donors' samples. The CDR3 region has the sequence CASSRTGGSYNEQFF. The nucleotides are TGTGCCAGCAGCCGCACAGGGGGCTCCTACAATGAGCAGTTCTTC.